The clone carrying this T cell receptor (beta chain) was seen only a few times. Its cognate antigen is unknown. These data originate in a study of T cell responses to AZD1222 COVID-19 vaccine. General observations from the study: At study baseline, merely five or six AZD1222 recipients were seropositive.

The table came from immunoSEQ multiplex PCR; TCRdb's copy has only in-frame clones and leaves some out. The sample has 100,000 or so clones; 85% to 90% are singletons. This CDR3 is built from 14 residues. CDR1 is SGHVS, CDR2 FQNEAQ, per germline. The V and J ends lost 1 base and 6 bases respectively, with 12 bases between them. This receptor was obtained from an adult in good health. This chain connects TRBV7-8 to TRBJ1-2; maybe TRBD1 (5 bases). Sequences were derived from peripheral blood, sampled on day 0 of AZD1222 vaccination. The CDR3 reads CASSLDGTRHGYTF. CDR3 bases: TGTGCCAGCAGCTTAGACGGGACGAGGCATGGCTACACCTTC.